One T cell receptor beta chain is described in this entry. Method: immunoSEQ multiplex PCR; TCRdb's copy keeps in-frame clones and lacks some. Among 200,000 to 250,000 clones, around 83% were seen once, and the ten largest hold around 6.5%. This record comes from a study of blood T cell repertoires in COVID-19. Study in general: Sites across the United States, Italy and Spain contributed samples from acute and convalescent COVID-19.

Participants' own reports of clinical history determined their cohort assignment. This CDR3 is built from 17 residues. From germline, CDR1 is SEHNR and CDR2 FQNEAQ (reference sequence). Trimming took off 0 bases at V and 0 bases at J, with 12 bases between the two ends. Sample: PBMCs or T cells enriched from blood (not recorded which). The chain employs TRBV7-9 and TRBJ1-5, with unresolved D. The TCR was taken from a woman in her 40s who had recovered from COVID-19. CDR3 nucleotide sequence: TGTGCCAGCAGCTTAGCCGGAAGGGAGGCTAGCAATCAGCCCCAGCATTTT. It encodes CASSLAGREASNQPQHF.